The rows below give T cell receptor beta chains drawn from one sample of a study of pediatric ulcerative colitis. The repertoire was sequenced with immunoSEQ multiplex PCR; TCRdb's copy has only in-frame clones and lacks some. The sample contains 11,000 to 15,000 clones, just under 90% of which appear only once. Sequenced input: blood. Every receptor here comes from a boy younger than 18 with moderate ulcerative colitis. The CDR3 runs from the conserved cysteine through the conserved F or W. D genes are given only for firm matches. Size is stated for part of the rows, as once, few or many counts, or as a class when the clone is expanded.

once,TRBD2,TRBJ2-7,TRBV19,TGTGCCAGTAGTATAGCCCCTAGCGGAACCTACGAGCAGTACTTC,CASSIAPSGTYEQYF
-,-,TRBJ2-1,TRBV19,TGTGCCAGTAGTATTTTGGGCGATGAGCAGTTCTTC,CASSILGDEQFF
-,TRBD2,TRBJ2-7,TRBV7-2,TGTGCCAGCAGCTTAGGTGCGGAGCGGGGGGGCTCGTCCTACGAGCAGTACTTC,CASSLGAERGGSSYEQYF
-,TRBD2,TRBJ2-3,TRBV7-3,TGTGCCAGCAGCTTAATCCCTAGCGGGGGGGTCACAGATACGCAGTATTTT,CASSLIPSGGVTDTQYF
-,TRBD1,TRBJ1-1,TRBV18,TGTGCCAGCTCTCCGCTACAGGGGGCAAACACTGAAGCTTTCTTT,CASSPLQGANTEAFF
once,TRBD1,TRBJ1-5,TRBV2,TGTGCCAGCATGAGGACAGGAGTGAGCAATCAGCCCCAGCATTTT,CASMRTGVSNQPQHF
once,-,TRBJ2-3,TRBV7-2,TGTGCCAGCAGCTTTAGCACAGATACGCAGTATTTT,CASSFSTDTQYF
-,TRBD1,TRBJ1-1,TRBV10-3,TGTGCCATCAGCCGCGGACAGGCAAAAAACACTGAAGCTTTCTTT,CAISRGQAKNTEAFF
-,-,TRBJ1-2,TRBV6-5,TGTGCCAGCAGCCCCGGGGCTAACTATGGCTACACCTTC,CASSPGANYGYTF
-,-,TRBJ2-7,TRBV7-2,TGTGCCAGCAGCTCCTATTCCGTCTACGAGCAGTACTTC,CASSSYSVYEQYF
-,-,TRBJ1-1,TRBV6-1,TGTGCCAGCAGGGGAACAGGGTTCCCTGAAGCTTTCTTT,CASRGTGFPEAFF
once,TRBD1,TRBJ1-1,TRBV10-3,TGTGCCATCAGGGACAGGGGGTTGGACACTGAAGCTTTCTTT,CAIRDRGLDTEAFF
-,TRBD1,TRBJ1-1,TRBV5-1,TGCGCCAGCAGCTTGGTTGGTTGGACAGGGGGCCTTTGGGGCACTGAAGCTTTCTTT,CASSLVGWTGGLWGTEAFF
-,-,TRBJ1-3,TRBV18,TGTGCCAGCTCACCCTCCGAAGCGGGAAACACCATATATTTT,CASSPSEAGNTIYF
-,TRBD1,TRBJ2-1,TRBV6-5,TGTGCCAGCAGTTATAGGGACAGTCTCTACAATGAGCAGTTCTTC,CASSYRDSLYNEQFF
-,-,TRBJ2-7,TRBV11-3,TGTGCCAGCAGCTTAGCGCCTGGCAGCTACGAGCAGTACTTC,CASSLAPGSYEQYF
-,-,TRBJ2-7,TRBV28,TGTGCCAGCAGTGGCCCGGAGAGGGGCGGCGAGCAGTACTTC,CASSGPERGGEQYF
-,-,TRBJ2-2,TRBV27,TGTGCCAGCAGTCTGCAGGAAGCCGGGGAGCTGTTTTTT,CASSLQEAGELFF
-,-,TRBJ2-4,TRBV20-1,TGCAGCGTAGACAGTAATAACATTCAGTACTTC,CSVDSNNIQYF
-,-,TRBJ2-3,TRBV19,TGTGCCAGTAGGGCAGGGCAGGGAAGCACAGATACGCAGTATTTT,CASRAGQGSTDTQYF
-,-,TRBJ1-1,TRBV11-1,TGTGCCAGCAGCTCCAGGATGAACACTGAAGCTTTCTTT,CASSSRMNTEAFF
-,-,TRBJ2-1,TRBV7-3,TGTGCCAGCAGCACGCGTGGGGACCACAATGAGCAGTTCTTC,CASSTRGDHNEQFF
-,TRBD1,TRBJ2-3,TRBV7-9,TGTGCCAGCAGCCGACAGGGGTTGAGCACAGATACGCAGTATTTT,CASSRQGLSTDTQYF